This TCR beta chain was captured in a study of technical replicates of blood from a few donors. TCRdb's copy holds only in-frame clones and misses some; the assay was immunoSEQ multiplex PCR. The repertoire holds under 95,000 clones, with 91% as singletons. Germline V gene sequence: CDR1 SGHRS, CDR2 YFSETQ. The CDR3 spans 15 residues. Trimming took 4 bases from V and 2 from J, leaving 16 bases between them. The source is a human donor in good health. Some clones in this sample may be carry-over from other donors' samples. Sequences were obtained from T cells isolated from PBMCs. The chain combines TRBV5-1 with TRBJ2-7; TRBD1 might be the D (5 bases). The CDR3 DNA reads TGCGCCAGCAGCCATGACAGTACCCTAACCTACGAGCAGTACTTC. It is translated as CASSHDSTLTYEQYF. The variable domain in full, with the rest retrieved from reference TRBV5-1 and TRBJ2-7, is KAGVTQTPRYLIKTRGQQVTLSCSPISGHRSVSWYQQTPGQGLQFLFEYFSETQRNKGNFPGRFSGRQFSNSRSEMNVSTLELGDSALYLCASSHDSTLTYEQYFGPGTRLTVT.